Reported below is one T cell receptor beta chain. Indicated time point: after neoadjuvant nivolumab, at surgical resection. The patients had HPV-negative, locally advanced oral cavity squamous cell carcinoma. This entry comes from a study of neoadjuvant anti-PD-1 for oral cavity cancer. Study at large: Most patients had three to four biweekly doses of 3 mg/kg nivolumab before resection.

TCRdb's copy holds only in-frame clones and misses some; the assay was immunoSEQ multiplex PCR. The data contain 7,000 to 9,000 clones, roughly 60% of them singletons. With 10 bases clipped from V and 15 bases from J, the junction kept 23 bases outside the gene matches. The CDR3 totals 15 residues. Germline CDR1 is MDHEN and CDR2 is SYDVKM. The chain is built from TRBV28 and TRBJ1-5, with 8 positions matching TRBD1. This material consisted of PBMCs, taken after nivolumab (anti-PD-1) treatment. The receptor was isolated from a person aged 40-85 years with oral cavity squamous cell carcinoma. CDR3 sequence: CATNPWGTGLSWGHF. The DNA for the CDR3 is TGTGCCACCAACCCCTGGGGGACAGGATTATCCTGGGGGCATTTT.